This T cell receptor beta chain was sequenced in a study of blood T cell repertoires in COVID-19. Study-wide context: Spain, Italy and the United States supplied samples that represented acute and convalescent COVID-19. Sources were T cells, B-cell-depleted T cells, or PBMCs; the material itself was cDNA or gDNA.

In the original workflow: Reference gene primer amplification yielded estimated nucleated cell counts. Sequencing was performed with immunoSEQ multiplex PCR; in TCRdb, only in-frame clones are kept and a portion is missing. V, J and clone size are those of that table, while D and trimming were read from the DNA. The sample lists around 55,000 clones, 65% to 90% occurring once. The V gene's germline CDR1 is MDHEN and CDR2 SYDVKM. The CDR3 loop spans 17 amino acids. Trimming removed 4 bases from V and 0 bases from J; junction bases left unmatched: 11. The V call is TRBV28, the J call TRBJ1-1; 7 bases match TRBD1. The sample was peripheral blood. This TCR came from a human donor in a cohort sampled during active COVID-19. CDR3 sequence (DNA): TGTGCCAGCAGTTCCCTTAGACAGGGCCTCATGAACACTGAAGCTTTCTTT. Translating gives CASSSLRQGLMNTEAFF.